A single sample is the source of the 26 T cell receptor beta chains below, sequenced in a study of shared clonotypes between healthy human individuals. Sequenced by immunoSEQ multiplex PCR; TCRdb stores in-frame clones only, minus some. This sample has some 240,000 clones; 65% occur once, and the top ten carry 11%. Sequenced sample: memory CD4+ T cells sorted from blood. The sample's subset: CD45RA-negative fraction. The receptor source for this set is a man aged 25 to 40 in good health.

The V gene is TRBV7-2, the J gene TRBJ2-7, with D perhaps TRBD1 (7 bases). The ends were cut back, 4 bases at V and 2 bases at J, with 15 bases in the middle. Germline CDR1 is SGHTA and CDR2 is FQGNSA. The CDR3 covers 15 residues. CDR3 coding DNA: TGTGCCAGCAGCTCGGGGCGGGGACAGACCTACGAGCAGTACTTC. It codes for CASSSGRGQTYEQYF.

The CDR3 loop reads CASSWGTYSYEQYF. In DNA, the CDR3 is TGTGCCAGCAGTTGGGGAACATACTCCTACGAGCAGTACTTC. The chain couples TRBV6-5 to TRBJ2-7, with D hard to call. Per the germline V gene, CDR1 is MNHEY and CDR2 is SVGAGI. V was shortened by 4 bases and J by 0 bases, with 10 bases between the two germline ends. This CDR3 spans 14 amino acids.

V gene TRBV19 combines with J gene TRBJ2-3; D gene unclear. V shed 3 bases and J shed 0 bases, with 7 bases lying between them. Germline V gene lookup returns CDR1 LNHDA and CDR2 SQIVND (reference sequence). This CDR3 is 14 amino acids long. The CDR3 DNA reads as TGTGCCAGTAGTATCCGGCCGAGCACAGATACGCAGTATTTT. Translation gives CASSIRPSTDTQYF.

The CDR3 DNA follows: TGCAGCGTAAGGGGACAGATCAATGAGCAGTTCTTC. It is translated as CSVRGQINEQFF. The chain has TRBV29-1 and TRBJ2-1; TRBD1 matches at 7 bases. The CDR3 is 12 amino acids. Trimming removed 6 bases from V and 6 bases from J; junction bases left unmatched: 5. Germline CDR1 SQVTM, CDR2 ANQGSEA.

The chain has TRBV7-2 and TRBJ2-2; the D gene is possibly TRBD1 (8 bases). Trimming pared 7 bases from V and 5 bases from J, leaving 14 bases between. Germline V gene data show CDR1 as SGHTA and CDR2 as FQGNSA. The CDR3 loop spans 14 amino acids. The DNA for the CDR3 is TGTGCCAGCAACCAACAGGGGGGGACCGGGGAGCTGTTTTTT. Its translation is CASNQQGGTGELFF.

This CDR3 reads CASSLSGQPIYGYTF. The CDR3 DNA follows: TGTGCCAGCAGTTTATCAGGACAGCCTATCTATGGCTACACCTTC. The chain carries TRBV28 and TRBJ1-2; TRBD1 might be the D (6 bases). Germline-derived CDR1 and CDR2 are MDHEN and SYDVKM. This CDR3 has 15 amino acids. Trimming removed 1 base from V and 4 bases from J, with 13 bases in between.

This clone was observed at least ten times. The chain is built from TRBV6-6 and TRBJ2-7; 9 bases are a match to TRBD1. The CDR3 has 15 residues. V gave up 4 bases and J gave up 0 bases; unmatched junction bases: 4. Germline lookup yields CDR1 MNHNY and CDR2 SVGAGI (reference sequence). CDR3 DNA sequence: TGTGCCAGCAGTTTAGGGACAGGGAGCTCCTACGAGCAGTACTTC. Its protein product is CASSLGTGSSYEQYF.

In the case of this clone: A junction boundary mismatches the germline segment, possibly from a read error. The genes are TRBV7-7 and TRBJ1-5, with 9 bases aligning to TRBD1. The CDR3 loop spans 19 amino acids. Germline lookup yields CDR1 SSHAT and CDR2 FNYEAQ (reference sequence). CDR3 DNA: TGTGCTAGCAGCTTAGCGTCCGGACAGGGGAAAATGGGCAATCAGCCCCAGCATTTT. It is translated as CASSLASGQGKMGNQPQHF.

The J gene is TRBJ2-1, the V gene TRBV5-4; D might be TRBD2 (6 bases). This CDR3 region has 14 residues. Deletions cut 0 bases from V and 4 bases from J, with 8 bases between. CDR1 and CDR2 (germline): SGHNT, YYREEE (reference sequence). Here the CDR3 reads CASSLGRGYNEQFF. The CDR3 bases are TGTGCCAGCAGCTTGGGGCGGGGTTACAATGAGCAGTTCTTC.

This chain joins TRBV20-1 and TRBJ2-1; maybe TRBD1 (5 bases). This CDR3 is 11 amino acids long. The germline V gene has CDR1 DFQATT and CDR2 SNEGSKA (reference sequence). CDR3 sequence reads: CGRSAQGEQFF. In DNA, the CDR3 is TGCGGCCGCTCTGCCCAGGGAGAGCAGTTCTTC.

V usage is TRBV30 and J usage is TRBJ2-7; TRBD2 is a possible D gene (5 bases). This CDR3 comprises 13 residues. V lost 3 bases, J lost 5 bases, and 14 bases lay in between. Germline V gene lookup returns CDR1 GTSNPN and CDR2 SVGIG (reference sequence). The CDR3 coding sequence is TGTGCCTGGAGGGTCAGCGGCCGGGACGAGCAGTACTTC. It is translated as CAWRVSGRDEQYF.

The rearrangement uses TRBV11-2 and TRBJ2-1; D may be TRBD2 (6 bases). Germline CDR1 reads SGHAT; CDR2 reads FQNNGV. The CDR3 extends over 16 amino acids. V lost 5 bases and J 2 bases, leaving 16 bases between the germline ends. CDR3 coding DNA: TGTGCCAGCAGCGCCCGTGGGGGAGGCCCCTACAATGAGCAGTTCTTC. Translated, it gives CASSARGGGPYNEQFF.

The chain couples TRBV4-1 to TRBJ1-5; possible D gene TRBD1, 6 bases. There are 15 residues in the CDR3. Looked up from germline, CDR1 is MGHRA and CDR2 is YSYEKL. The ends were cut back, 0 bases at V and 6 bases at J, with 12 bases in the middle. Written as DNA, the CDR3 is TGCGCCAGCAGCCAAGAGGCAGGGGTCCGTCAGCCCCAGCATTTT. It specifies CASSQEAGVRQPQHF.

V is TRBV6-5 and J is TRBJ1-1, with no clear D. Trimming took off 6 bases at V and 4 bases at J, with 3 bases between the two ends. This CDR3 region has 10 residues. Looked up from germline, CDR1 is MNHEY and CDR2 is SVGAGI. The CDR3 reads CASSLTEAFF. The CDR3 region has the DNA TGTGCCAGCAGCCTCACTGAAGCTTTCTTT.

The V and J genes are TRBV7-3 and TRBJ2-3; D unclear. Germline-derived CDR1 and CDR2 are SGHTA and FQGTGA. V lost 2 bases and J 2 bases, leaving 8 bases between the germline ends. The CDR3 length is 14 residues. CDR3 in DNA: TGTGCCAGCAGCTTATCCGGCTCCACAGATACGCAGTATTTT. Protein: CASSLSGSTDTQYF.

The chain uses TRBV11-2 and TRBJ2-3; TRBD2 might be the D (6 bases). CDR3 size: 15 residues. The V end was cut by 2 bases, the J end by 2 bases, with 11 bases between. The V gene's germline CDR1 is SGHAT and CDR2 FQNNGV. The CDR3 loop is CASSLSGVNTDTQYF. Written as DNA, the CDR3 is TGTGCCAGCAGCTTATCGGGAGTGAACACAGATACGCAGTATTTT.

The gene calls are TRBV11-3 and TRBJ2-1, with TRBD2 identical over 7 bases. The CDR3 length is 15 residues. With 4 bases clipped from V and 4 bases from J, the junction kept 7 bases outside the gene matches. CDR1 is SGHNT and CDR2 is YENEEA in the germline V gene. The CDR3 DNA is TGTGCCAGCAGCTCTGGCGGGAGCGATTACAATGAGCAGTTCTTC. It is translated as CASSSGGSDYNEQFF.

V is TRBV27 and J is TRBJ2-1, with TRBD2 matching over 14 bases. Looked up from germline, CDR1 is MNHEY and CDR2 is SMNVEV (reference sequence). The V segment lost 6 bases and the J segment 8 bases; nucleotides outside the gene matches: 3. CDR3 size: 14 residues. The CDR3 DNA sequence: TGTGCCAGCAGGGGACTAGCGGGAGTCTATGAGCAGTTCTTC. Amino acid sequence: CASRGLAGVYEQFF.

This sequence joins TRBV10-3 and TRBJ2-7, with no clear D. The CDR3 is 12 residues long. The germline V and J ends were trimmed by 3 bases and 4 bases, with 7 bases remaining between them. The V gene's germline CDR1 is ENHRY and CDR2 SYGVKD. CDR3 nucleotide sequence: TGTGCCATCAGTGAAGAGGTGTACGAGCAGTACTTC. Translated: CAISEEVYEQYF.

This clone was observed once. The chain combines TRBV13 with TRBJ1-3; possible D gene TRBD1, 5 bases. Trimming removed 5 bases at V and 0 bases at J, with 14 bases between. Germline assignment: CDR1 PRHDT and CDR2 FYEKMQ (reference sequence). This CDR3 has 16 residues. The CDR3 reads CASSHPSGTSGNTIYF. The DNA for the CDR3 is TGTGCCAGCAGCCACCCCTCGGGGACCTCTGGAAACACCATATATTTT.

This chain joins TRBV6-5 and TRBJ1-5; unclear D gene. Germline V gene sequence: CDR1 MNHEY, CDR2 SVGAGI. The CDR3 contains 13 residues. V was cut by 5 bases and J by 4 bases, with 9 bases left in between. CDR3 residues: CASSTQANQPQHF. The CDR3 DNA reads TGTGCCAGCAGTACCCAGGCGAATCAGCCCCAGCATTTT.

This clone was seen a handful of times. The chain joins TRBV6-5 to TRBJ1-2; a weak D match, TRBD1 (6 bases). V was shortened by 5 bases and J by 7 bases, with 14 bases between the two germline ends. The CDR3 has 13 residues. In germline, CDR1 is MNHEY, CDR2 SVGAGI. The CDR3 loop reads CASSPVGQFGYTF. Written as DNA, the CDR3 is TGTGCCAGCAGTCCGGTCGGACAGTTTGGCTACACCTTC.

This chain links TRBV5-1 with TRBJ2-1, with TRBD2 matching 8 bases. Losses at the gene ends were 3 bases for V and 9 bases for J; bases not matched to a gene: 8. Germline V gives CDR1 SGHRS, CDR2 YFSETQ. CDR3 length equals 14 residues. The CDR3 is CASSSTGGGVEQFF. CDR3 DNA sequence: TGCGCCAGCAGCTCAACGGGAGGGGGTGTTGAGCAGTTCTTC. Full variable domain (outside the CDR3, taken from reference TRBV5-1 and TRBJ2-1): KAGVTQTPRYLIKTRGQQVTLSCSPISGHRSVSWYQQTPGQGLQFLFEYFSETQRNKGNFPGRFSGRQFSNSRSEMNVSTLELGDSALYLCASSSTGGGVEQFFGPGTRLTVL.

This clone was counted between two and nine times. The chain employs TRBV7-8 and TRBJ2-1; no definite D call. Trimming shortened V by 3 bases and J by 0 bases, and 3 bases separated the two germline ends. From germline, CDR1 is SGHVS and CDR2 FQNEAQ. The CDR3 length is 13 residues. Written as DNA, the CDR3 is TGTGCCAGCAGCTTTCACTCCTACAATGAGCAGTTCTTC. It codes for CASSFHSYNEQFF.

This clone has more than one count but fewer than ten. V gene TRBV5-1 combines with J gene TRBJ1-1; 11 bases are shared with TRBD1. V trimming: 3 bases; J trimming: 3 bases; junction bases outside the gene matches: 4. Germline CDR1 reads SGHRS; CDR2 reads YFSETQ. This CDR3 contains 15 residues. The CDR3 loop reads CASSWTGGFDTEAFF. CDR3 DNA sequence: TGCGCCAGCAGCTGGACAGGGGGCTTCGACACTGAAGCTTTCTTT. Complete variable domain (other parts from reference TRBV5-1 and TRBJ1-1): KAGVTQTPRYLIKTRGQQVTLSCSPISGHRSVSWYQQTPGQGLQFLFEYFSETQRNKGNFPGRFSGRQFSNSRSEMNVSTLELGDSALYLCASSWTGGFDTEAFFGQGTRLTVV.

The rearrangement joins TRBV21-1 to TRBJ1-5. TRBV21-1 is a pseudogene. This CDR3 contains 18 residues. The CDR3 bases are TGTGCCAGCAGCGAGGACGGTCGAAATATTTATAGCAATCAGCCCCAGCATTTT. Translation: CASSEDGRNIYSNQPQHF.